The clone carrying this T cell receptor beta chain was detected only a few times. Its antigen is unidentified. Germline values: CDR1 LNHDA, CDR2 SQIVND (reference sequence). Trimming stripped 3 bases from V and 4 bases from J, with 16 bases between. The CDR3 runs to 16 residues. Treatment given: approximately nine-day PBMC culture with coronavirus spike peptide pools or control peptides (ViraFEST assay). Unexposed donor CD4+ T cells predated the COVID-19 pandemic, collected 2011-2018. The record originates from a study of vaccination and CD4 T cells after COVID-19. General study points: Convalescent patients' median share of reactive clones seen only post-vaccination was about 88%.

Sequencing of the DNA from cultured CD4+ T cells was carried out with the Oncomine TCR Beta short-read assay. One entry per CDR3 protein results from TCRdb running MiXCR on the PCR reads. The sample has several thousand distinct CDR3 sequences, approximately 40% seen once. The chain is built from TRBV19 and TRBJ1-5; weak D call: TRBD1 (5 bases). What was sequenced was CD4+ T cells from blood, cultured in vitro. The clonotype was recovered from a human donor in good health. CDR3: CASSIWGYGLNQPQHF. CDR3 nucleotide sequence: TGTGCCAGTAGTATTTGGGGGTACGGACTTAATCAGCCCCAGCATTTT.